These T cell receptor beta chains were read from a single sample in a study of shared clonotypes between healthy human individuals. Repertoires were generated with immunoSEQ multiplex PCR, while TCRdb's copy carries only in-frame clones and drops some. Here the sample spans roughly 520,000 clones, 95% to 96% being singletons. Specimen: naive CD4+ T cells sorted from blood. The receptor set was obtained from a woman in her 30s in good health. The CDR3 runs from the conserved cysteine through the conserved F or W. A D gene is named only where the DNA matches it firmly. Some rows mark clone size as missing; the rest say once, few, many or name a class of expanded clone.

>TRBV4-1|NA|TRBJ1-3|TRBD1
TGCGCCAGCAGCCAGTACACAGGGGTACTCGGAAACACCATATATTTT
CASSQYTGVLGNTIYF
>TRBV11-1|once|TRBJ1-2|TRBD1
TGTGCCAGCAGCTTCACAGGGGCGGGCTACACCTTC
CASSFTGAGYTF
>TRBV29-1|NA|TRBJ1-1|NA
TGCAGCGTTGGGGAAGACAGCTGGGGCACTGAAGCTTTCTTT
CSVGEDSWGTEAFF
>TRBV7-9|NA|TRBJ1-5|NA
TGTGCCAGCAGCTTAAGGACAGACAATCAGCCCCAGCATTTT
CASSLRTDNQPQHF
>TRBV11-2|NA|TRBJ2-7|NA
TGTGCCAGCAGCTCGACCAGCTCCTACGAGCAGTACTTC
CASSSTSSYEQYF
>TRBV29-1|NA|TRBJ1-1|NA
TGCAGCGTTGCCCCTTACCAGGAGCTGAACACTGAAGCTTTCTTT
CSVAPYQELNTEAFF
>TRBV27|NA|TRBJ2-7|TRBD2
TGTGCCAGCAGTTACCTTGAGGGAGGGCTACCCTACGAGCAGTACTTC
CASSYLEGGLPYEQYF
>TRBV18|NA|TRBJ2-7|NA
TGTGCCAGCTCACCACCGGGGGGTTCCTACGAGCAGTACTTC
CASSPPGGSYEQYF
>TRBV5-1|NA|TRBJ2-7|TRBD1
TGCGCCAGCAGCTTCGGGGACAGGGCCTACGAGCAGTACTTC
CASSFGDRAYEQYF
>TRBV6-1|NA|TRBJ1-3|NA
TGTGCCAGCAGTGAAGCGCTCGGGATAATAGACGGTGGAAACACCATATATTTT
CASSEALGIIDGGNTIYF
>TRBV2|NA|TRBJ2-5|TRBD2
TGTGCCAGCAGTGAAGGTCTAGCGGCAGAGACCCAGTACTTC
CASSEGLAAETQYF
>TRBV28|NA|TRBJ2-1|TRBD2
TGTGCCAGCAGTAAACTAGCGGGAGGGCCGGACTACAATGAGCAGTTCTTC
CASSKLAGGPDYNEQFF
>TRBV5-1|NA|TRBJ1-4|NA
TGCGCCAGCAGCTCACGACCCGGGACGGCGAATGAAAAACTGTTTTTT
CASSSRPGTANEKLFF
>TRBV11-2|NA|TRBJ2-3|NA
TGTGCCAGCAGCATGCTTCGGGATACGCAGTATTTT
CASSMLRDTQYF
>TRBV6-1|NA|TRBJ2-7|TRBD1
TGTGCCAGCAGTGAAGCGCCGGGACAGGCCTACGAGCAGTACTTC
CASSEAPGQAYEQYF
>TRBV18|NA|TRBJ2-7|TRBD2
TGTGCCAGCTCATCTCGAGCGGGAGGGGACTACGAGCAGTACTTC
CASSSRAGGDYEQYF
>TRBV28|NA|TRBJ1-5|NA
TGTGCCAGCAGGACGGGGAGCGGTCAGCCCCAGCATTTT
CASRTGSGQPQHF
>TRBV5-4|NA|TRBJ2-1|TRBD2
TGTGCCAGCAGCGGAACTAGCGGCTCCTACAATGAGCAGTTCTTC
CASSGTSGSYNEQFF
>TRBV7-9|NA|TRBJ1-1|NA
TGTGCCAGCAGCCCGAGACCCGGGACATCGAGTGGGACTGAAGCTTTCTTT
CASSPRPGTSSGTEAFF
>TRBV4-1|NA|TRBJ2-5|TRBD2
TGCGCCAGCAGCCAAGATTCTTGGGCGGGAGAGCGGGAGACCCAGTACTTC
CASSQDSWAGERETQYF
>TRBV10-1|NA|TRBJ2-1|TRBD2
TGCGCCAGCAGAAGGCGGACTAGCGGGAGGGGGGGTGAGCAGTTCTTC
CASRRRTSGRGGEQFF
>TRBV27|NA|TRBJ2-7|TRBD2
TGTGCCAGCCGTAATAGGACTAGCGGGAGTCGAGAGCAGTACTTC
CASRNRTSGSREQYF
>TRBV6-5|NA|TRBJ2-3|TRBD2
TGTGCCAGCAGGGTTGGACTAGCAGGCACAGATACGCAGTATTTT
CASRVGLAGTDTQYF
>TRBV11-2|NA|TRBJ1-2|NA
TGTGCCAGCAGTACCACCGGCAGGGCGCCTGGTGGCTACACCTTC
CASSTTGRAPGGYTF
>TRBV2|once|TRBJ2-1|NA
TGTGCCATCCATACCAGAGTAGGGAATAATGAGCAGTTCTTC
CAIHTRVGNNEQFF
>TRBV10-2|NA|TRBJ2-7|TRBD2
TGCGCCAGCAGTGAGCTCTGGCTAGCGGACCCTAAGGAGCAGTACTTC
CASSELWLADPKEQYF
>TRBV28|NA|TRBJ1-2|NA
TGTGCCAGCAGTTTAACGGACCTAACAGGGCGCTATGGCTACACCTTC
CASSLTDLTGRYGYTF
>TRBV4-1|NA|TRBJ2-5|NA
TGCGCCAGCAGCCCAACAGCGCTGTCAGCCGGGAAAGAGACCCAGTACTTC
CASSPTALSAGKETQYF
>TRBV5-1|NA|TRBJ2-5|TRBD1
TGCGCCAGCAGCCCGGACGGGACAGGGTGGGGGACCCAGTACTTC
CASSPDGTGWGTQYF
>TRBV5-1|NA|TRBJ2-3|NA
TGCGCCAGCAGCTTGCTTTCAGATACGCAGTATTTT
CASSLLSDTQYF
>TRBV7-3|once|TRBJ2-1|TRBD2
TGTGCCAGCAGCTTAATGGACTCGGGGGGGCTCTACAATGAGCAGTTCTTC
CASSLMDSGGLYNEQFF